Shown below are 10 T cell receptor delta chains from a single sample sequenced in a study of Vδ1+ human thymocytes. No antigens are known for them. The study, taken as a whole, reports: Thymic TRG and TRD repertoires appeared highly polyclonal.

Sequences come from RNA converted to cDNA by reverse transcription. Multiplex PCR used pooled V-gene forward primers and a constant-region reverse primer to amplify CDR3s. TCRdb made new clone calls on the multiplex PCR reads using CATT. The repertoire includes more than 45,000 delta-chain clones, over 12% of them detected once, and about 0.4% sits in the top ten. Sequenced input: Vdelta1+ gamma-delta thymocytes from the thymus. As to subset: FACS-sorted CD3+ TCRalphabeta- TCRVdelta1+ TCRVdelta2- thymocytes. These TCRs come from a girl under two years old who had congenital heart surgery.

The chain combines TRDV2 with TRDJ1; TRDD2 agrees at 7 bases. The V gene end was trimmed by 0 bases and the J gene end by 0 bases; junction bases not matched to a gene: 21. Germline CDR1 is GEAIGNYY and CDR2 is EKD. The CDR3 is 21 residues long. CDR3 bases: TGTGCCTGTGACACCGACCAGTTCCTACACGGGGCTACGAGGGACACCGATAAACTCATCTTT. This encodes CACDTDQFLHGATRDTDKLIF.

The rearrangement joins TRDV1 to TRDJ1; a weak D match, TRDD2 (6 bases). From germline, CDR1 is TSWWSYY and CDR2 QGS. The CDR3 runs 17 residues. Trimming removed 3 bases from V and 4 bases from J, with 21 bases in between. The CDR3 loop reads CALGDGLPENTHDKLIF. CDR3 sequence (DNA): TGTGCTCTTGGGGACGGCCTTCCGGAAAATACTCACGATAAACTCATCTTT.

This chain connects TRDV1 to TRDJ1; D may be TRDD3 (5 bases). CDR1 is TSWWSYY, CDR2 QGS, per germline. V lost 1 base, J lost 2 bases, and 23 bases lay in between. This CDR3 contains 19 residues. CDR3 in DNA: TGTGCTCTTGGGGAACGGACTCTTCGAGGGATCAAGGGTACCGATAAACTCATCTTT. Protein: CALGERTLRGIKGTDKLIF.

Only a few counts were recorded for this clone. This chain joins TRDV1 and TRDJ3, with a weak D call TRDD3 (6 bases). Germline CDR1 is TSWWSYY and CDR2 is QGS. V was cut by 0 bases and J by 2 bases, with 17 bases left in between. This CDR3 is built from 20 residues. CDR3 in DNA: TGTGCTCTTGGGGAACTAGAGTCCGGGATAGGCGCCTGGGACACCCGACAGATGTTTTTC. Residues: CALGELESGIGAWDTRQMFF.

The table lists this clone with a few counts. The chain recombines TRDV1 with TRDJ1; 10 bases agree with TRDD3. CDR1 TSWWSYY and CDR2 QGS come from the germline V gene. The CDR3 has 21 residues. V was pared by 4 bases and J by 1 base, with 21 bases of the junction left unmatched. CDR3 sequence (DNA): TGTGCTCTTGGGGCTGCCCCGGTCCGTACTGGGGGATTAGAGGGCACCGATAAACTCATCTTT. Translated, it gives CALGAAPVRTGGLEGTDKLIF.

Points on this clone: A much larger clone lies a single base off, so this may be a read error. The chain uses TRDV2 and TRDJ1; 7 positions agree with TRDD2. The germline gives CDR1 GEAIGNYY, CDR2 EKD. With V trimmed by 3 bases and J by 11 bases, 14 bases remained unmatched. The CDR3 is 14 amino acids. CDR3 in amino acids: CACDAVPTRAGLIF. The CDR3 nucleotides are TGTGCCTGTGACGCCGTTCCTACGAGGGCTGGGCTCATCTTT.

The J gene is TRDJ1, the V gene TRDV1; TRDD3 matches 10 bases. Germline-derived CDR1 and CDR2 are TSWWSYY and QGS. The CDR3 runs 21 residues. With 4 bases clipped from V and 3 bases from J, the junction kept 23 bases outside the gene matches. The DNA of the CDR3 is TGTGCTCTTGGGGCCGGAGAGAAGATCGTACTGGGGGATCCTGAACCCGATAAACTCATCTTT. Its translation: CALGAGEKIVLGDPEPDKLIF.

The chain employs TRDV1 and TRDJ1; TRDD3 aligns across 9 bases. Trimming took 5 bases from V and 0 from J; bases not matched to a gene: 13. Germline V gene data show CDR1 as TSWWSYY and CDR2 as QGS. This CDR3 spans 18 amino acids. CDR3 loop: CALGPLLTGGPYTDKLIF. CDR3 bases: TGTGCTCTTGGGCCACTACTGACTGGGGGACCGTACACCGATAAACTCATCTTT.

The chain joins TRDV1 to TRDJ1; TRDD3 matches 8 bases. J lost 1 base, V lost 0 bases, and 10 bases had no gene match. The V gene's germline CDR1 is TSWWSYY and CDR2 QGS. The CDR3 sequence is 18 residues long. Here the CDR3 reads CALGELPGILYPTDKLIF. The CDR3 DNA reads TGTGCTCTTGGGGAACTGCCGGGGATACTATACCCCACCGATAAACTCATCTTT.

This clone turned up a few times. This rearrangement joins TRDV1 to TRDJ1; tentative D call: TRDD3 (6 bases). This CDR3 spans 15 amino acids. Germline CDR1 TSWWSYY, CDR2 QGS. V lost 2 bases to trimming and J lost 0 bases, with 10 bases between them. This CDR3 is CALGEWGSYTDKLIF. The CDR3 DNA reads as TGTGCTCTTGGGGAATGGGGATCCTACACCGATAAACTCATCTTT.